These 18 T cell receptor beta chains originate from one sample sequenced in a study of identical twins. TCRdb re-analysed the 5' RACE reads in MiXCR, keeping a single row per CDR3 protein. The sample comprises hundreds of thousands of distinct CDR3 sequences, approximately 13% of which are singletons, and around 1.5% rests with the top ten. Separately, the same data were catalogued under a study of yellow fever vaccine responses in identical twins.

Sequencing was done on a sample of PBMCs. These receptors all stem from a woman aged 18-29 years in good health.

This clonotype was seen only a few times. The V gene is TRBV5-1, the J gene TRBJ2-2; maybe TRBD2 (5 bases). The germline V gene has CDR1 SGHRS and CDR2 YFSETQ. V lost 0 bases to trimming and J lost 5 bases, with 14 bases between them. The CDR3 has 16 amino acids. In DNA, the CDR3 is TGCGCCAGCAGCTTGGGTGTCCGGGAAAGAACCGGGGAGCTGTTTTTT. It specifies CASSLGVRERTGELFF.

V usage is TRBV20-1 and J usage is TRBJ2-3; D is perhaps TRBD2 (6 bases). The CDR3 extends over 14 amino acids. CDR1 DFQATT and CDR2 SNEGSKA come from the germline V gene (reference sequence). The V end lost 7 bases, the J end lost 2 bases, and 16 bases lay between the germline ends. The CDR3 sequence: CSVPAGLNTDTQYF. CDR3 nucleotide sequence: TGCAGTGTACCTGCGGGACTCAACACAGATACGCAGTATTTT.

A few counts support this clonotype. This chain links TRBV5-1 with TRBJ2-5; 9 nucleotides line up with TRBD1. CDR1 is SGHRS and CDR2 is YFSETQ in the germline V gene. CDR3 length equals 16 residues. V shed 7 bases, J shed 2 bases, and the junction held 12 bases outside the gene matches. CDR3 sequence (DNA): TGCGCCAGCGGCCCCGGGACAGGGTTCAGGCAAGAGACCCAGTACTTC. Amino acid sequence: CASGPGTGFRQETQYF.

This clonotype was picked up a small number of times. V and J are TRBV3-1 and TRBJ2-5; D not resolved. Looked up from germline, CDR1 is LGHDT and CDR2 is YNNKEL (reference sequence). Trimming removed 0 bases at V and 8 bases at J, with 16 bases between. CDR3 length: 15 amino acids. This chain's CDR3 is CASSQEHRIRETQYF. The CDR3 DNA is TGTGCCAGCAGCCAAGAACACAGAATTCGAGAAACCCAGTACTTC.

This clonotype appeared a few times. The chain employs TRBV19 and TRBJ2-2, with D possibly TRBD1 on 5 matching bases. V was cut by 4 bases and J by 2 bases, with 11 bases left in between. Germline V gene data show CDR1 as LNHDA and CDR2 as SQIVND (reference sequence). The CDR3 spans 15 residues. CDR3 coding DNA: TGTGCCAGTAGTAATCAGGGCACTAACACCGGGGAGCTGTTTTTT. Its translation is CASSNQGTNTGELFF.

This chain joins TRBV4-1 and TRBJ2-1, with 9 bases that match TRBD1. The germline V gene encodes CDR1 MGHRA and CDR2 YSYEKL. This CDR3 is 17 amino acids long. V was pared by 2 bases and J by 8 bases, with 13 bases of the junction left unmatched. CDR3 nucleotide sequence: TGCGCCAGCAGCCAAACTACGAAACAGGGGGCGCGGGATGAGCAGTTCTTC. This gives the protein CASSQTTKQGARDEQFF.

This clonotype was found a few times. The chain uses TRBV6-1 and TRBJ1-5, with 8 bases aligning to TRBD1. Germline values: CDR1 MNHNS, CDR2 SASEGT. The CDR3 consists of 16 residues. Trimming cost V 6 bases and J 3 bases; bases outside gene matches: 10. The CDR3 protein is CASSRGQGGVNQPQHF. The CDR3 DNA sequence: TGTGCCAGCAGCCGAGGACAGGGAGGTGTCAATCAGCCCCAGCATTTT.

This clonotype has only a few counts. V gene TRBV20-1 combines with J gene TRBJ2-7; 8 bases align to TRBD2. CDR1 and CDR2 (germline): DFQATT, SNEGSKA (reference sequence). The CDR3 is 13 residues long. V was pared by 3 bases and J by 4 bases, with 5 bases of the junction left unmatched. CDR3 DNA sequence: TGCAGTGCTAGTATGAGCGGGAGTTACGAGCAGTACTTC. Amino acids: CSASMSGSYEQYF.

The chain joins TRBV19 to TRBJ2-1, with D possibly matching TRBD1 (5 bases). The CDR3 totals 16 residues. Trimming left V 5 bases short and J 0 bases short, with 14 bases between. The V gene's germline CDR1 is LNHDA and CDR2 SQIVND (reference sequence). The CDR3 reads CASSPLTESSYNEQFF. CDR3 DNA: TGTGCCAGTAGTCCCCTGACAGAGTCCTCCTACAATGAGCAGTTCTTC. The variable domain in full, completed from reference TRBV19 and TRBJ2-1, reads DGGITQSPKYLFRKEGQNVTLSCEQNLNHDAMYWYRQDPGQGLRLIYYSQIVNDFQKGDIAEGYSVSREKKESFPLTVTSAQKNPTAFYLCASSPLTESSYNEQFFGPGTRLTVL.

V and J are TRBV3-1 and TRBJ2-5; no definite D call. From germline, CDR1 is LGHDT and CDR2 YNNKEL (reference sequence). CDR3 length equals 17 residues. Trimming shortened V by 1 base and J by 5 bases, and 20 bases separated the two germline ends. As DNA, the CDR3 is TGTGCCAGCAGCCAAGTTCGGCTTTACCACGAAGGGGAGACCCAGTACTTC. It is translated as CASSQVRLYHEGETQYF.

This CDR3 reads CASSQLGSGTGELFF. Written as DNA, the CDR3 is TGCGCCAGCAGCCAATTAGGGTCGGGCACCGGGGAGCTGTTTTTT. The chain couples TRBV4-1 to TRBJ2-2; no reliable D call. The germline V gene has CDR1 MGHRA and CDR2 YSYEKL. Trimming removed 2 bases from V and 4 bases from J, with 11 bases in between. The CDR3 has 15 amino acids.

J is TRBJ2-1 and V is TRBV7-2, with TRBD2 matching 7 bases. This CDR3 spans 13 amino acids. The germline V gene has CDR1 SGHTA and CDR2 FQGNSA. Trimming cost V 0 bases and J 12 bases; bases outside gene matches: 5. The CDR3 here is CASSLAWGGGQFF. The DNA of the CDR3 is TGTGCCAGCAGCTTAGCGTGGGGCGGGGGGCAGTTCTTC.

The chain employs TRBV5-1 and TRBJ2-2; weak D call: TRBD2 (6 bases). Trimming shortened V by 3 bases and J by 2 bases, and 14 bases separated the two germline ends. CDR1 is SGHRS, CDR2 YFSETQ, per germline. CDR3 length equals 16 residues. The CDR3 spells CASSSRRGGNTGELFF. CDR3 nucleotide sequence: TGCGCCAGCAGCTCCAGGAGGGGCGGAAACACCGGGGAGCTGTTTTTT.

This sequence joins TRBV7-9 and TRBJ2-2, with D uncertain. V lost 5 bases, J lost 0 bases, and 16 bases lay in between. Germline CDR1 is SEHNR and CDR2 is FQNEAQ (reference sequence). The CDR3 covers 17 residues. The CDR3, as DNA: TGTGCCAGCAGCCCCAGTTTGATGGATTCGAACACCGGGGAGCTGTTTTTT. Translated, it gives CASSPSLMDSNTGELFF.

This clonotype occurred a few times. The V gene is TRBV5-1, the J gene TRBJ2-5, with a weak D call TRBD2 (6 bases). The germline V and J ends were trimmed by 2 bases and 4 bases, with 21 bases remaining between them. Germline-derived CDR1 and CDR2 are SGHRS and YFSETQ. The CDR3 length is 17 residues. In DNA form, the CDR3 reads TGCGCCAGCAGCTTTGGGAGTACGGGAGTTGTTGGAGAGACCCAGTACTTC. It codes for CASSFGSTGVVGETQYF.

The chain joins TRBV2 to TRBJ1-5; no reliable D call. The CDR3 extends over 14 amino acids. V lost 5 bases, J lost 5 bases, and 13 bases lay in between. The germline V gene has CDR1 SNHLY and CDR2 FYNNEI. The CDR3 loop is CASSPSSWDQPQHF. Written as DNA, the CDR3 is TGTGCCAGCAGTCCTTCTTCATGGGATCAGCCCCAGCATTTT.

This clonotype came up a few times. The chain carries TRBV7-8 and TRBJ1-5, with 8 bases identical to TRBD1. The germline CDR1 and CDR2 sequences are SGHVS and FQNEAQ. This CDR3 has 14 amino acids. Unmatched junction bases numbered 7, after V lost 5 bases and J lost 7 bases. The CDR3 DNA is TGTGCCAGCAGCCCGACAGGGGTGTTACAGCCCCAGCATTTT. The encoded protein is CASSPTGVLQPQHF.

This clonotype was detected only a few times. The chain carries TRBV28 and TRBJ2-2; 7 positions agree with TRBD1. CDR1 is MDHEN, CDR2 SYDVKM, per germline. This CDR3 region has 14 residues. Losses at the gene ends were 6 bases for V and 7 bases for J; bases not matched to a gene: 8. CDR3 sequence: CASRETGLGGELFF. The CDR3 nucleotides read TGTGCCAGCAGAGAGACAGGGTTGGGCGGGGAGCTGTTTTTT.